The clone carrying this T cell receptor beta chain was seen a handful of times. Its target is not known. The record originates from a study of type 1 regulatory T cells. About the study: T-allo10 is a Tr1-enriched, alloantigen-specific CD4 T cell product made in vitro.

General study results and limits: Tr1 cells had a more restricted TCR repertoire than non-Tr1 cells.

Trimming at V came to 5 bases and at J to 6 bases, leaving 8 bases not matched to a gene. Germline CDR1 and CDR2: MNHEY and SVGAGI. CDR3 length: 15 amino acids. TCRdb independently ran MiXCR on the reads; one entry per CDR3 protein. The sample lists around 64,000 distinct CDR3 sequences; around 20% were seen once. The sample comprised cultured type 1 regulatory T (Tr1) cells, either the whole culture or a sorted fraction (not recorded which). The TCR was taken from a human donor in good health. The genes are TRBV6-5 and TRBJ2-5, with 11 bases fitting TRBD2. In nucleotides, the CDR3 is TGTGCCAGCAGTAGAAAGACTAGCGGGATAAAGACCCAGTACTTC. Encoded protein: CASSRKTSGIKTQYF.